This is a list of T cell receptor beta chains from one sample in a study of somatic mutations in cytotoxic T cells in rheumatoid arthritis. Only in-frame clones appear in the TCRdb table, and some are missing; sequencing was by immunoSEQ multiplex PCR. Here the sample spans about 14,000 clones, 80% to 95% being singletons. The source material was CD4+ T cells sorted from blood. These receptors all stem from a man in his 70s with rheumatoid arthritis. CDR3s include the opening cysteine and the closing phenylalanine or tryptophan. A D gene is named only where the DNA matches it firmly. Only some rows state a clone size, as once, few, many or a class for expanded clones.

clone size | D gene | J gene | V gene | CDR3 DNA | CDR3 protein
once | - | TRBJ2-7 | TRBV7-2 | TGTGCCAGCAGCTCGCTAGGATCAGGGTACGAGCAGTACTTC | CASSSLGSGYEQYF
- | TRBD2 | TRBJ2-2 | TRBV2 | TGTGCCAGCACCGGTATGTCAGCGGGATCAACCGGGGAGCTGTTTTTT | CASTGMSAGSTGELFF
- | TRBD1 | TRBJ2-3 | TRBV4-2 | TGTGCCAGCAGCCCAGGGACAGGGTCAGATACGCAGTATTTT | CASSPGTGSDTQYF
- | - | TRBJ1-6 | TRBV9 | TGTGCCAGCAGTGCTCGGTGGGGGGACAATTCACCCCTCCACTTT | CASSARWGDNSPLHF
- | - | TRBJ2-3 | TRBV27 | TGTGCCAGCAGTTGTCCTACAGATACGCAGTATTTT | CASSCPTDTQYF
- | TRBD2 | TRBJ2-1 | TRBV5-1 | TGCGCCAGCAGCTTGCCACTAGCGGGAGCCTACAATGAGCAGTTCTTC | CASSLPLAGAYNEQFF
- | TRBD1 | TRBJ1-2 | TRBV6-6 | TGTGCCAGCATACAAGGACAGGGGGCGGGTGGCTACACCTTC | CASIQGQGAGGYTF
- | - | TRBJ1-5 | TRBV6-1 | TGTGCCAGCAGTGAAATTAACAATCAGCCCCAGCATTTT | CASSEINNQPQHF
- | TRBD1 | TRBJ1-2 | TRBV5-1 | TGCGCCAGCAGCTTGTCTTACAGGGGTGGTGGCTACACCTTC | CASSLSYRGGGYTF
- | - | TRBJ1-4 | TRBV5-1 | TGCGCCAGCAGCTTGGGGGGGCTGAGTGAAAAACTGTTTTTT | CASSLGGLSEKLFF
- | - | TRBJ1-3 | TRBV15 | TGTGCCACCAGCAGAGACAGGGGATATGGAAACACCATATATTTT | CATSRDRGYGNTIYF
- | TRBD2 | TRBJ2-7 | TRBV7-9 | TGTGCCAGCAGCTTTCTCAGCGGGAGATTCTACGAGCAGTACTTC | CASSFLSGRFYEQYF
- | TRBD1 | TRBJ2-5 | TRBV11-3 | TGTGCCAGCAGCTCGTGGACAGGGGGCTTAGAGACCCAGTACTTC | CASSSWTGGLETQYF
- | - | TRBJ2-6 | TRBV28 | TGTGCCAGCAGTTTGGGGCACTCTGGGGCCAACGTCCTGACTTTC | CASSLGHSGANVLTF
- | - | TRBJ2-3 | TRBV18 | TGTGCCAGCTCACCACGTTCAGGTTCAGATACGCAGTATTTT | CASSPRSGSDTQYF
- | - | TRBJ1-2 | TRBV30 | TGTGCCGGGGCCCGTCCAGTTTCCTATGGCTACACCTTC | CAGARPVSYGYTF
- | TRBD2 | TRBJ2-3 | TRBV6-6 | TGTGCCAGCAGTACTCTGAGTTGGGGAGGGACAGATACGCAGTATTTT | CASSTLSWGGTDTQYF
once | TRBD1 | TRBJ1-2 | TRBV29-1 | TGCAGCGTTGAAGCCGGGACAGGGGGGTATGGCTACACCTTC | CSVEAGTGGYGYTF
- | - | TRBJ1-5 | TRBV5-1 | TGCGCCAGCAGCTTGTGGGGGGACAGCAATCAGCCCCAGCATTTT | CASSLWGDSNQPQHF
- | - | TRBJ1-4 | TRBV5-1 | TGCGCCAGCAGCTTGTCCCAGGGTATAGGCGAAAAACTGTTTTTT | CASSLSQGIGEKLFF
- | TRBD1 | TRBJ2-7 | TRBV4-1 | TGCGCCAGCAGCCTCCTCCCTCCTGGGACAGGTAGCTACGAGCAGTACTTC | CASSLLPPGTGSYEQYF
- | - | TRBJ2-6 | TRBV6-5 | TGTGCCAGCAGTTACGGGCTCTCTGGGGCCAACGTCCTGACTTTC | CASSYGLSGANVLTF
- | TRBD1 | TRBJ1-1 | TRBV23-1 | TGCGCCAGCAGTCGCTTAACAGGGGGGAACACTGAAGCTTTCTTT | CASSRLTGGNTEAFF
- | - | TRBJ2-1 | TRBV11-3 | TGTGCCAGCAGCTTAGATCAGAGCGGAAGCCGCTCCTACAATGAGCAGTTCTTC | CASSLDQSGSRSYNEQFF
- | - | TRBJ1-2 | TRBV18 | TGTGCCAGCTCACCACCGAGCCCGGGAACTGGGGATGGCTACACCTTC | CASSPPSPGTGDGYTF
- | TRBD2 | TRBJ2-2 | TRBV6-5 | TGTGCCAGCAGTTACTCGAGTAGCGGGAGTACCGGGGAGCTGTTTTTT | CASSYSSSGSTGELFF
- | TRBD1 | TRBJ1-1 | TRBV5-1 | TGCGCCAGCAGCTTGGGGGACAGGGCCGGGGGCACTGAAGCTTTCTTT | CASSLGDRAGGTEAFF
- | TRBD2 | TRBJ2-5 | TRBV7-3 | TGTGCCAGCAGCTCGGGACTAGCGGAGATAGAGACCCAGTACTTC | CASSSGLAEIETQYF
- | TRBD1 | TRBJ1-6 | TRBV19 | TGTGCCAGTAGTACCCAGGGGGCTAAGCTGAATTCACCCCTCCACTTT | CASSTQGAKLNSPLHF
few | TRBD1 | TRBJ2-7 | TRBV5-1 | TGCGCCAGCAGCTTGGAGGGGACAGGGCCCTACGAGCAGTACTTC | CASSLEGTGPYEQYF
- | - | TRBJ2-5 | TRBV7-9 | TGTGCCAGCAGCCCGTGGGGGGATAGGACGGGCGGGGAGACCCAGTACTTC | CASSPWGDRTGGETQYF
- | - | TRBJ2-5 | TRBV21-1 | TGTGCCAGCATCCCAGGGCGGGGGACAGGGGGTAGGGAGACCCAGTACTTC | CASIPGRGTGGRETQYF
- | TRBD1 | TRBJ2-5 | TRBV27 | TGTGCCAGCAGACCTAGGGACAGCGAGACCCAGTACTTC | CASRPRDSETQYF
medium-sized | - | TRBJ1-5 | TRBV2 | TGTGCCAGCAAAACGAGAAGGGGGATCAGCAATCAGCCCCAGCATTTT | CASKTRRGISNQPQHF
- | TRBD1 | TRBJ1-2 | TRBV2 | TGTGCCAGCAGTCCAGGACAGGGGGCGCGAGGCTACACCTTC | CASSPGQGARGYTF
once | - | TRBJ1-5 | TRBV6-5 | TGTGCCAGCAGTGTCCGCGACAATCAGCCCCAGCATTTT | CASSVRDNQPQHF
- | TRBD2 | TRBJ2-1 | TRBV5-1 | TGCGCCAGCAGCTTGGCCCTAGCGGGGGGTTGGAATGAGCAGTTCTTC | CASSLALAGGWNEQFF
- | - | TRBJ1-4 | TRBV5-1 | TGCGCCAGCAGCTCACAGGGTCAGTCTGAAAAACTGTTTTTT | CASSSQGQSEKLFF
- | - | TRBJ1-4 | TRBV28 | TGTGCCAGCAGTCTCCCTTACAGGGTGGTGGAGGAAAAACTGTTTTTT | CASSLPYRVVEEKLFF
- | - | TRBJ1-4 | TRBV2 | TGTGCCAGCAGGGCCTTAGGGAGAGCAACTAATGAAAAACTGTTTTTT | CASRALGRATNEKLFF
once | - | TRBJ1-2 | TRBV6-6 | TGTGCCAGCAGTCCGACCAGGGAACTGGGTGGCTACACCTTC | CASSPTRELGGYTF
- | TRBD1 | TRBJ2-7 | TRBV7-9 | TGTGCCAGCAGCATAGAGGGACAGAGTTACGAGCAGTACTTC | CASSIEGQSYEQYF
- | - | TRBJ1-2 | TRBV5-8 | TGTGCCAGCAGCTCCCGGGAGGCCTATGGCTACACCTTC | CASSSREAYGYTF
- | - | TRBJ2-1 | TRBV4-2 | TGTGCCAGCAGCCAAGAGAGGGCGGGGACCTACAATGAGCAGTTCTTC | CASSQERAGTYNEQFF
- | TRBD1 | TRBJ1-5 | TRBV19 | TGTGCCAGTAGTACGACAGGGGGCCGGAATCAGCCCCAGCATTTT | CASSTTGGRNQPQHF
- | TRBD1 | TRBJ2-4 | TRBV6-4 | TGTGCCAGCAGTGAAGACAGGGGTAACATTCAGTACTTC | CASSEDRGNIQYF
- | - | TRBJ1-6 | TRBV5-5 | TGTGCCAGCAGCTTCAGCCAGGGCAATTCACCCCTCCACTTT | CASSFSQGNSPLHF
once | TRBD2 | TRBJ2-7 | TRBV5-6 | TGTGCCAGCACCCTAGGGGTAGCGGGGCGAATTTCCGACTACGAGCAGTACTTC | CASTLGVAGRISDYEQYF
once | - | TRBJ2-2 | TRBV7-9 | TGTGCCAGCAGCTTAGTGTCCCCTAACACCGGGGAGCTGTTTTTT | CASSLVSPNTGELFF
- | - | TRBJ1-3 | TRBV5-1 | TGCGCCAGCAGCCTTGACTCGGGAGGAAACACCATATATTTT | CASSLDSGGNTIYF
- | - | TRBJ2-3 | TRBV11-2 | TGTGCCAGCAGCTTGGGACTCCGTAGCACAGATACGCAGTATTTT | CASSLGLRSTDTQYF
- | - | TRBJ2-3 | TRBV29-1 | TGCAGCACCCCAGCAACGGGGTCCTCTTACTCTAGCACAGATACGCAGTATTTT | CSTPATGSSYSSTDTQYF
- | - | TRBJ2-4 | TRBV5-1 | TGCGCCAGCAGCCTGAACGAGGGAGTGGCCAAAAACATTCAGTACTTC | CASSLNEGVAKNIQYF
- | - | TRBJ2-7 | TRBV10-2 | TGCGCCAGCAGTGAGTCAAGGCAGGTCGGACAACGGGAGTACTTC | CASSESRQVGQREYF
- | - | TRBJ2-7 | TRBV11-3 | TGTGCCAGCAGGAAGGGGGTTACCTACGAGCAGTACTTC | CASRKGVTYEQYF
- | - | TRBJ2-4 | TRBV27 | TGTGCCAGCAGTCCTCTTGGGGCAGGGATGAAAAACATTCAGTACTTC | CASSPLGAGMKNIQYF